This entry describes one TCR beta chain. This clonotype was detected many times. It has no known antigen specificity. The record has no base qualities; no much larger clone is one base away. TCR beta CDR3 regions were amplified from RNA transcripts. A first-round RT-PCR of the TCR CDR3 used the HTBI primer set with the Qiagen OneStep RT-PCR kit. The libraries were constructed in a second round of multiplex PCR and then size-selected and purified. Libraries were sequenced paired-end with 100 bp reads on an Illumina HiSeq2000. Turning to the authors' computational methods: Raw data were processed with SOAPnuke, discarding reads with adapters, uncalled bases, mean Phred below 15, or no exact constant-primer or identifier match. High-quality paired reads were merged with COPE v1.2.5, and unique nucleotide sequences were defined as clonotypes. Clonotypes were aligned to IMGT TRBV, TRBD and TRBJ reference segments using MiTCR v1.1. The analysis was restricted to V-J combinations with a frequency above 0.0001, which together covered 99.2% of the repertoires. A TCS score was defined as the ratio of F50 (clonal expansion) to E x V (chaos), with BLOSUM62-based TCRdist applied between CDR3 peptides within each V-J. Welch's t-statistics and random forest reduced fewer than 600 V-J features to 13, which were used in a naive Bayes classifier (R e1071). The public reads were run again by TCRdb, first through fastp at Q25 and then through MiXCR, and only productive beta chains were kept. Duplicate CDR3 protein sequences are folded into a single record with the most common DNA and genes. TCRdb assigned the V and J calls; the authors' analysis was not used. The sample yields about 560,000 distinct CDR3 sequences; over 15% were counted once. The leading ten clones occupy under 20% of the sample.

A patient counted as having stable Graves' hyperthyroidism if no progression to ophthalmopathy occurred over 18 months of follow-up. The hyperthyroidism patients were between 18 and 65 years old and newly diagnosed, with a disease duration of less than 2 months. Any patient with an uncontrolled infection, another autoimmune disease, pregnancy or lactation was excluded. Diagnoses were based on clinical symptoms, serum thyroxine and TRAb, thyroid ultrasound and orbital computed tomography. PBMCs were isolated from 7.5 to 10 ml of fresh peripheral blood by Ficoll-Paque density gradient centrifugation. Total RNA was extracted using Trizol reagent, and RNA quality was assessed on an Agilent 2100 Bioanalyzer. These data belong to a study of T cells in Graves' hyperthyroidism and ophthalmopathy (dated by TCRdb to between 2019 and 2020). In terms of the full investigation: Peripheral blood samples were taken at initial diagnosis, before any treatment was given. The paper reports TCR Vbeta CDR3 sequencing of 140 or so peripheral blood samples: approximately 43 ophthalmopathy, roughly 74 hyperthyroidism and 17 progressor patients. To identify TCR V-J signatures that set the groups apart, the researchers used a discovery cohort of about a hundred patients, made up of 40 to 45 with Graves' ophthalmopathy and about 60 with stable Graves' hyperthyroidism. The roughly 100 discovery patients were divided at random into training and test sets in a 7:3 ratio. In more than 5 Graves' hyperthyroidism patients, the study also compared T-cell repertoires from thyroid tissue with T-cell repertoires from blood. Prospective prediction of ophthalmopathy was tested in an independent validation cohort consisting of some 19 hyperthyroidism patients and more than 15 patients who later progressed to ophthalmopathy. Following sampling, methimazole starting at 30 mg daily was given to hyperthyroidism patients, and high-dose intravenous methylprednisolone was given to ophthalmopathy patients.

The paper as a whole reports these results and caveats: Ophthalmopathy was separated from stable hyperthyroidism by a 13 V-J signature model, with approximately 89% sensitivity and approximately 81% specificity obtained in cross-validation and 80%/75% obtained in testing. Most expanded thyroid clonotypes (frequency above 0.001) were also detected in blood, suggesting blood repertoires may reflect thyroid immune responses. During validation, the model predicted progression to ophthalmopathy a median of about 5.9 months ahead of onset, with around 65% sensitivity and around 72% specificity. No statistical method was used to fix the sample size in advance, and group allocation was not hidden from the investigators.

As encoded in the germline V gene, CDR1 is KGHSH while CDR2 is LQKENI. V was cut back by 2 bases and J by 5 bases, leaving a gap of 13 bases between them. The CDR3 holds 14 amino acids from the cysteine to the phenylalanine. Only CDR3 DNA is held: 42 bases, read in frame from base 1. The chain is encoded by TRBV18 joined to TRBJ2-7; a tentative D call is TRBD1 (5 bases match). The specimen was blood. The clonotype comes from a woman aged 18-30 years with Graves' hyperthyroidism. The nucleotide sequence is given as TGTGCCAGCTCACCAGTGCCAGGGTACCACGAGCAGTACTTC. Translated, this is CASSPVPGYHEQYF.